This T cell receptor (beta chain) emerged from a study of identical twins. Overall study results and limits: Models predicted too little out-of-frame TCR alpha sharing in monozygotic twins.

This clonotype has more than one count but fewer than ten. No antigen is known for it. TCRdb re-called the 5' RACE reads with MiXCR, one entry per CDR3 protein. The sample has about 200,000 distinct CDR3 sequences; over 5% are singletons. The ends were cut back, 6 bases at V and 7 bases at J, with 19 bases in the middle. The germline CDR1 and CDR2 sequences are ENHRY and SYGVKD. The CDR3 totals 15 residues. These data were also filed under a second study, of T cells expressing NK-cell markers. This second study says: Most of the eight sequenced donors were HCMV-seropositive; one was seronegative.

The chain employs TRBV10-3 and TRBJ2-1; D tentatively fits TRBD1 or TRBD2 (5 bases each). This receptor was taken from a young woman in good health. Sequencing was done on a sample of CD8+ T cells sorted from blood. Written as DNA, the CDR3 is TGTGCCATCAGAGCCGGGACGGAGAGCGATAATGAGCAGTTCTTC. Translation: CAIRAGTESDNEQFF.